This is a list of T cell receptor beta chains from one sample in a study of CD8+ T cells in alopecia areata. Sequencing used immunoSEQ multiplex PCR; TCRdb keeps in-frame clones, though not all of them. Counted here are roughly 200,000 clones, approximately 62% occurring once; the ten biggest clones make up 1.7%. Sequenced material: CD4+ T cells sorted from blood, taken at week 0. These receptors were taken from a human donor with alopecia areata. CDR3s include the opening cysteine and the closing phenylalanine or tryptophan. D genes are given only for firm matches. Clone size is stated in some rows and not others, as once, few, many or a class when expanded.

j_call v_call d_call clone_size cdr3_aa cdr3_nt
TRBJ2-1 TRBV25-1 TRBD2 - CASSDSGGAYPPEQFF TGTGCCAGCAGTGATAGCGGGGGGGCCTATCCACCCGAGCAGTTCTTC
TRBJ2-5 TRBV11-2 - few CASSSGNQETQYF TGTGCCAGCAGCTCCGGGAACCAAGAGACCCAGTACTTC
TRBJ1-5 TRBV30 - - CAWSGLEQTSNQPQHF TGTGCCTGGAGTGGTTTGGAACAGACTAGCAATCAGCCCCAGCATTTT
TRBJ2-2 TRBV4-3 TRBD2 - CASSQFLAGAAGTGELFF TGCGCCAGCAGCCAATTCCTAGCGGGGGCCGCGGGCACCGGGGAGCTGTTTTTT
TRBJ1-1 TRBV29-1 - - CSVEFSLREAFF TGCAGCGTTGAATTTTCTTTGCGTGAAGCTTTCTTT
TRBJ2-7 TRBV7-2 - - CASSSLGTSSYEQYF TGTGCCAGCAGTTCACTTGGTACCTCATCCTACGAGCAGTACTTC
TRBJ1-1 TRBV2 - - CASSEDIHTEAFF TGTGCCAGCAGTGAAGACATTCACACTGAAGCTTTCTTT
TRBJ1-1 TRBV29-1 - - CSVGRRLNTEAFF TGCAGCGTTGGAAGGCGGTTGAACACTGAAGCTTTCTTT
TRBJ2-5 TRBV30 - - CAWSVRFQETQYF TGTGCCTGGAGTGTACGGTTCCAAGAGACCCAGTACTTC
TRBJ1-1 TRBV5-6 - - CASSPNREQAFF TGTGCCAGCAGCCCCAACAGGGAACAAGCTTTCTTT
TRBJ2-6 TRBV7-9 - medium-sized CASSLFPGTNVLTF TGTGCCAGCAGCTTATTCCCGGGGACCAACGTCCTGACTTTC
TRBJ2-5 TRBV29-1 - - CSVEGGDWETQYF TGCAGCGTTGAAGGGGGCGACTGGGAGACCCAGTACTTC
TRBJ2-7 TRBV15 - few CATSRDRGQVGHEQYF TGTGCCACCAGCAGAGACCGCGGGCAGGTGGGCCACGAGCAGTACTTC
TRBJ2-7 TRBV10-3 - - CAISESTYEQYF TGTGCCATCAGTGAGTCAACCTACGAGCAGTACTTC
TRBJ2-2 TRBV30 - - CAWSRGSGTGELFF TGTGCCTGGAGTCGAGGGAGTGGGACCGGGGAGCTGTTTTTT
TRBJ1-1 TRBV30 - - CAWSVHPGMNTEAFF TGTGCCTGGAGTGTACACCCGGGTATGAACACTGAAGCTTTCTTT
TRBJ1-4 TRBV30 - - CAWSQSAQGKLFF TGTGCCTGGAGTCAGTCCGCCCAGGGAAAACTGTTTTTT
TRBJ2-1 TRBV30 - - CAWSVPTRVAEQFF TGTGCCTGGAGTGTACCAACCCGGGTAGCGGAGCAGTTCTTC
TRBJ2-1 TRBV29-1 TRBD2 - CSVVSLAAYNEQFF TGCAGCGTTGTGAGCCTAGCGGCCTACAATGAGCAGTTCTTC
TRBJ1-2 TRBV5-1 TRBD1 few CASSLQGDGYTF TGCGCCAGCAGCTTACAGGGGGACGGCTACACCTTC
TRBJ2-7 TRBV5-1 - medium-sized CASSLGIVPGPYEQYF TGCGCCAGCAGCTTGGGGATTGTCCCTGGCCCCTACGAGCAGTACTTC
TRBJ2-6 TRBV2 - - CASSDDGQQPLKGANVLTF TGTGCCAGCAGTGATGACGGACAGCAACCTCTGAAGGGGGCCAACGTCCTGACTTTC
TRBJ2-1 TRBV4-3 - - CASSQVPNLGYEQFF TGCGCCAGCAGCCAAGTTCCTAATCTCGGCTATGAGCAGTTCTTC
TRBJ1-2 TRBV30 - - CAWIRGTGGYTF TGTGCCTGGATCCGGGGAACGGGCGGCTACACCTTC
TRBJ2-3 TRBV25-1 - few CASSAVAVTQYF TGTGCCAGCAGTGCCGTAGCGGTTACGCAGTATTTT
TRBJ1-6 TRBV5-1 - - CASSPGTDRSPLHF TGCGCCAGCAGCCCCGGGACTGATCGATCACCCCTCCACTTT
TRBJ2-7 TRBV7-2 TRBD1 few CASSPRQGYEQYF TGTGCCAGCAGCCCGAGACAGGGCTACGAGCAGTACTTC
TRBJ1-2 TRBV29-1 TRBD1 - CSASLTGGRLGYTF TGCAGCGCATCCCTCACAGGGGGTAGACTGGGCTACACCTTC
TRBJ1-4 TRBV9 - - CASSPPLGTTNEKLFF TGTGCCAGCAGCCCGCCCTTAGGGACTACTAATGAAAAACTGTTTTTT